This passage covers 10 T cell receptor beta chains from one sample sequenced in a study of beta chain features in type 1 diabetes. All of the isolated RNA was reverse transcribed, so expressed TCRB transcripts were sequenced. Profiling relied on immunoSEQ multiplex PCR, and the TCRdb table lists in-frame clones only, not all of them. The sample shows about 350,000 clones, roughly a fifth of them seen only once. Specimen: naive CD4+ T cells from blood. Source of these receptors: a woman aged 18 to 35 in good health.

This clone was detected only a few times. V gene TRBV19 combines with J gene TRBJ1-2, with 9 positions matching TRBD1. Germline V CDR1 and CDR2: LNHDA, SQIVND (reference sequence). Trimming took 4 bases from V and 2 from J; bases not matched to a gene: 2. The CDR3 runs to 14 residues. CDR3 DNA sequence: TGTGCCAGTAGTACCGACAGGGGGAACTATGGCTACACCTTC. Protein: CASSTDRGNYGYTF.

The genes are TRBV13 and TRBJ2-5, with D possibly being TRBD1 (6 bases). This CDR3 contains 13 residues. Germline CDR1 PRHDT, CDR2 FYEKMQ (reference sequence). Trimming removed 10 bases at V and 2 bases at J, with 14 bases between. The CDR3 sequence is CATKQGGQETQYF. The CDR3 nucleotides read TGTGCCACCAAACAGGGCGGGCAAGAGACCCAGTACTTC.

The chain uses TRBV9 and TRBJ1-1, with D possibly being TRBD1 (5 bases). V was trimmed by 0 bases and J by 7 bases, leaving 22 bases between them. This CDR3 is built from 17 residues. Germline V gene data show CDR1 as SGDLS and CDR2 as YYNGEE. As DNA, the CDR3 is TGTGCCAGCAGCGTAGGTTTAGGGGCGGCCTCTAATTTTGAAGCTTTCTTT. Protein product: CASSVGLGAASNFEAFF.

This sequence joins TRBV30 and TRBJ1-1; D remains unclear. The ends were cut back, 2 bases at V and 7 bases at J, with 17 bases in the middle. The germline V gene has CDR1 GTSNPN and CDR2 SVGIG (reference sequence). The length of the CDR3 is 14 residues. CDR3 in amino acids: CAWSPRVEGIEAFF. CDR3 bases: TGTGCCTGGAGTCCGAGGGTCGAGGGTATTGAAGCTTTCTTT.

This sequence joins TRBV4-1 and TRBJ1-5, with TRBD1 as a possible D gene (5 bases). This CDR3 has 21 residues. Trimming removed 0 bases from V and 4 bases from J, with 28 bases in between. Germline lookup yields CDR1 MGHRA and CDR2 YSYEKL. The CDR3 here is CASSQDGAPVPFQGLNQPQHF. As DNA, the CDR3 is TGCGCCAGCAGCCAAGATGGGGCTCCCGTCCCTTTCCAGGGATTAAATCAGCCCCAGCATTTT.

The chain employs TRBV5-1 and TRBJ2-7, with TRBD2 matching over 8 bases. In germline, CDR1 is SGHRS, CDR2 YFSETQ. The CDR3 is made up of 17 amino acids. Trimming cost V 0 bases and J 2 bases; bases outside gene matches: 10. The CDR3 protein is CASSLELGRASPYEQYF. CDR3 DNA sequence: TGCGCCAGCAGCTTGGAGCTCGGGAGGGCCTCCCCCTACGAGCAGTACTTC. Full variable domain (rest looked up from reference TRBV5-1 and TRBJ2-7): KAGVTQTPRYLIKTRGQQVTLSCSPISGHRSVSWYQQTPGQGLQFLFEYFSETQRNKGNFPGRFSGRQFSNSRSEMNVSTLELGDSALYLCASSLELGRASPYEQYFGPGTRLTVT.

The rearrangement joins TRBV30 to TRBJ2-5; TRBD2 might be the D (5 bases). V shed 8 bases and J shed 5 bases, with 9 bases lying between them. The CDR3 totals 10 residues. The germline V gene encodes CDR1 GTSNPN and CDR2 SVGIG (reference sequence). In nucleotides, the CDR3 is TGTGCCCCCCCGGGGGAGACCCAGTACTTC. Its translation is CAPPGETQYF.

This clone was observed a few times. This chain joins TRBV2 and TRBJ2-1; TRBD1 is a possible D gene (6 bases). The CDR3 spans 15 residues. Per germline, CDR1 SNHLY and CDR2 FYNNEI. With 6 bases removed from V and 5 bases from J, the gap between germline ends came to 17 bases. CDR3 protein: CASREKISGDNEQFF. The CDR3 nucleotides are TGTGCCAGCAGAGAGAAAATTTCAGGGGACAATGAGCAGTTCTTC.

This clone was detected only a few times. This chain joins TRBV2 and TRBJ2-7; TRBD1 is a possible D gene (6 bases). The germline gives CDR1 SNHLY, CDR2 FYNNEI. V was pared by 4 bases and J by 6 bases, with 13 bases between. The CDR3 is made up of 13 amino acids. CDR3 DNA: TGTGCCAGCAGTGTTGAGCAGGGGTTCGAGCAGTACTTC. As protein: CASSVEQGFEQYF.

The gene calls are TRBV28 and TRBJ2-7; 10 bases are shared with TRBD2. V shed 8 bases, J shed 5 bases, and the junction held 12 bases outside the gene matches. Germline V CDR1 and CDR2: MDHEN, SYDVKM. This CDR3 region has 15 residues. CDR3 sequence: CASATGAGGAHEQYF. The CDR3 DNA reads as TGTGCCAGCGCAACCGGAGCGGGAGGGGCCCACGAGCAGTACTTC. Full variable domain (outside the CDR3, taken from reference TRBV28 and TRBJ2-7): DVKVTQSSRYLVKRTGEKVFLECVQDMDHENMFWYRQDPGLGLRLIYFSYDVKMKEKGDIPEGYSVSREKKERFSLILESASTNQTSMYLCASATGAGGAHEQYFGPGTRLTVT.